One and the same sample provided the 12 T cell receptor beta chains below, sequenced in a study of shared clonotypes between healthy human individuals. The repertoire was sequenced with immunoSEQ multiplex PCR; TCRdb's copy has only in-frame clones and lacks some. The sample has approximately 2,000,000 clones, around 95% seen once. Naivety among CD8 cells was defined by CD45RO negativity and positive CCR7 selection, thereby excluding terminally differentiated effector memory CD45RA+ cells. Sequencing was done on a sample of naive CD8+ T cells from PBMCs. These receptors came from a man younger than 35 in good health. Some clones in this sample may be carry-over from other donors' samples.

In its sample, this clone was seen once. The CDR3 region is CASSDSSLGRSYNEQFF. CDR3 nucleotide sequence: TGTGCCAGCAGTGACTCCTCCCTGGGCAGATCTTACAATGAGCAGTTCTTC. The genes are TRBV6-4 and TRBJ2-1; D call uncertain. The CDR3 runs to 17 residues. V was pared by 0 bases and J by 4 bases, with 16 bases between. The germline gives CDR1 MRHNA, CDR2 SNTAGT.

Only a few counts were recorded for this clone. The J gene is TRBJ1-1, the V gene TRBV19; D not certain. Germline CDR1 LNHDA, CDR2 SQIVND (reference sequence). The CDR3 has 13 amino acids. With 6 bases removed from V and 1 base from J, the gap between germline ends came to 9 bases. CDR3 loop: CASRLGPNTEAFF. DNA for the CDR3: TGTGCCAGTAGGCTAGGACCGAACACTGAAGCTTTCTTT.

As concerns this clone: Other DNA sequences in the same sample also yield this CDR3. This chain uses TRBV9 with TRBJ1-1; D gene uncertain. This CDR3 comprises 13 residues. CDR1 and CDR2 (germline): SGDLS, YYNGEE. V was shortened by 1 base and J by 1 base, with 5 bases between the two germline ends. The CDR3 DNA reads TGTGCCAGCAGCGTAACTGGGAACACTGAAGCTTTCTTT. This sequence encodes CASSVTGNTEAFF.

This chain uses TRBV25-1 with TRBJ2-2; the D gene is possibly TRBD2 (6 bases). Germline V lookup: CDR1 MGHDK, CDR2 SYGVNS. This CDR3 is built from 11 residues. The CDR3 DNA follows: TGTGCGGCGGGGCCGGCCGGGGAGCTGTTTTTT. Translated: CAAGPAGELFF.

The J gene is TRBJ2-7, the V gene TRBV4-1; 7 bases match TRBD2. CDR1 MGHRA and CDR2 YSYEKL come from the germline V gene. The CDR3 extends over 16 amino acids. Trimming at V came to 1 base and at J to 0 bases, leaving 6 bases not matched to a gene. In DNA form, the CDR3 reads TGCGCCAGCAGCCAAGTTCCCCGGACTAGCTCCTACGAGCAGTACTTC. Protein: CASSQVPRTSSYEQYF.

The J gene is TRBJ2-3, the V gene TRBV11-2; 9 bases line up with TRBD2. The CDR3 is 17 residues long. Germline V gene lookup returns CDR1 SGHAT and CDR2 FQNNGV. V shed 5 bases, J shed 3 bases, and the junction held 12 bases outside the gene matches. The CDR3 here is CASSPRRGREGTDTQYF. The DNA of the CDR3 is TGTGCCAGCAGCCCAAGGCGGGGGCGGGAGGGAACAGATACGCAGTATTTT. Drawing the rest from reference TRBV11-2 and TRBJ2-3, the complete variable domain is EAGVAQSPRYKIIEKRQSVAFWCNPISGHATLYWYQQILGQGPKLLIQFQNNGVVDDSQLPKDRFSAERLKGVDSTLKIQPAKLEDSAVYLCASSPRRGREGTDTQYFGPGTRLTVL.

To note about this clone: At the DNA level, this CDR3 is encoded by other sequences in the same sample as well. This rearrangement joins TRBV27 to TRBJ1-1; D gene uncertain. This CDR3 has 14 residues. Germline V gives CDR1 MNHEY, CDR2 SMNVEV (reference sequence). The V and J ends lost 0 bases and 5 bases respectively, with 10 bases between them. The CDR3 region is CASSLSRWNTEAFF. The DNA for the CDR3 is TGTGCCAGCAGTTTATCGCGGTGGAATACTGAAGCTTTCTTT.

The J gene is TRBJ2-7, the V gene TRBV19; TRBD1 matches at 10 bases. Germline V gene lookup returns CDR1 LNHDA and CDR2 SQIVND (reference sequence). The ends lost 9 bases at V and 5 bases at J; junction bases unmatched: 7. This CDR3 spans 13 amino acids. CDR3 sequence: CASPTGTGDEQYF. CDR3 DNA: TGTGCCAGCCCCACCGGGACAGGGGACGAGCAGTACTTC.

The chain links TRBV14 to TRBJ2-7, with D possibly being TRBD2 (6 bases). Trimming took 5 bases from V and 1 from J, leaving 18 bases between them. The CDR3 runs 16 residues. The germline V gene encodes CDR1 SGHDN and CDR2 FVKESK. The CDR3 sequence: CASSVYPRDRSYEQYF. The CDR3 region has the DNA TGTGCCAGCAGCGTATACCCGCGGGACCGATCCTACGAGCAGTACTTC.

This clone appeared a single time. V and J are TRBV10-2 and TRBJ2-7; D not certain. From germline, CDR1 is WSHSY and CDR2 SAAADI. CDR3 length: 11 amino acids. Trimming stripped 7 bases from V and 4 bases from J, with 8 bases between. CDR3 nucleotides: TGCGCCAGCAAGTCGGCATACGAGCAGTACTTC. Its translation is CASKSAYEQYF.

This clone turned up a few times. This chain links TRBV5-1 with TRBJ1-5, with D unclear. In germline, CDR1 is SGHRS, CDR2 YFSETQ. V was cut by 4 bases and J by 2 bases, with 10 bases left in between. The CDR3 has 14 residues. The CDR3 protein is CASSDDGGNQPQHF. Written as DNA, the CDR3 is TGCGCCAGCAGCGATGATGGGGGCAATCAGCCCCAGCATTTT.

V and J are TRBV7-9 and TRBJ2-7, with a weak D call TRBD2 (5 bases). There are 15 residues in the CDR3. V lost 4 bases and J lost 3, with 16 bases in between. Germline values: CDR1 SEHNR, CDR2 FQNEAQ (reference sequence). For the CDR3, the DNA is TGTGCCAGCAGCTCCTTCGATAACCGGGACTACGAGCAGTACTTC. It codes for CASSSFDNRDYEQYF.